A single sample gave rise to the 16 T cell receptor beta chains below, sequenced in a study of siplizumab effects on memory and regulatory T cells. Sequencing used immunoSEQ multiplex PCR; TCRdb keeps in-frame clones, though not all of them. Of about 120,000 clones detected, just under 95% appear once; the ten largest clones hold around 0.15%. The sample taken for sequencing was non-Treg CD4+ T cells sorted from blood. These receptors originate from a human donor in good health.

J is TRBJ1-2 and V is TRBV7-9, with TRBD1 as a possible D gene (5 bases). The CDR3 is 16 residues long. Trimming pared 5 bases from V and 4 bases from J, leaving 20 bases between. CDR1 is SEHNR and CDR2 is FQNEAQ in the germline V gene (reference sequence). The CDR3 here is CASSNRDGPGSYGYTF. CDR3 nucleotides: TGTGCCAGCAGCAACCGGGACGGACCAGGGAGCTATGGCTACACCTTC.

This chain joins TRBV7-2 and TRBJ1-1; D is possibly TRBD1 (5 bases). V was shortened by 4 bases and J by 2 bases, with 14 bases between the two germline ends. Germline values: CDR1 SGHTA, CDR2 FQGNSA. This CDR3 spans 15 amino acids. In nucleotides, the CDR3 is TGTGCCAGCAGCTCAGTAGCAGGGTCTAACACTGAAGCTTTCTTT. It specifies CASSSVAGSNTEAFF.

This chain uses TRBV6-7 with TRBJ1-1, with a possible D match to TRBD1 (6 bases). TRBV6-7 is designated an ORF whose function remains uncertain. V lost 9 bases and J lost 2, with 10 bases in between. The CDR3 runs 12 residues. The CDR3 loop reads CARLQGNTEAFF. The CDR3 bases are TGTGCCAGGCTACAGGGCAACACTGAAGCTTTCTTT.

The chain joins TRBV7-9 to TRBJ2-5; a possible D gene is TRBD2 (5 bases). V lost 0 bases to trimming and J lost 5 bases, with 16 bases between them. The germline gives CDR1 SEHNR, CDR2 FQNEAQ (reference sequence). CDR3 length: 16 residues. The CDR3 DNA sequence: TGTGCCAGCAGCTTAGCAGCGGCGCTCCGGGCGGAGACCCAGTACTTC. Protein product: CASSLAAALRAETQYF. The full variable domain, completed using reference TRBV7-9 and TRBJ2-5, is DTGVSQNPRHKITKRGQNVTFRCDPISEHNRLYWYRQTLGQGPEFLTYFQNEAQLEKSRLLSDRFSAERPKGSFSTLEIQRTEQGDSAMYLCASSLAAALRAETQYFGPGTRLLVL.

V is TRBV5-3 and J is TRBJ1-5, with a weak D call TRBD1 (6 bases). TRBV5-3 is known as an ORF, though its function is uncertain. Trimming left V 9 bases short and J 6 bases short, with 19 bases between. The CDR3 contains 14 residues. The CDR3 nucleotides read TGTGCCATGGCGGACAGTAAGGTCTGTCAGCCCCAGCATTTT. Translating gives CAMADSKVCQPQHF.

The chain joins TRBV13 to TRBJ1-4; D call uncertain. CDR1 is PRHDT, CDR2 FYEKMQ, per germline (reference sequence). CDR3 length: 16 residues. Trimming took 5 bases from V and 5 from J, leaving 18 bases between them. CDR3 protein: CASSLNYGGFNEKLFF. CDR3 DNA: TGTGCCAGCAGCCTCAATTACGGCGGTTTCAATGAAAAACTGTTTTTT. Looking up the rest from reference TRBV13 and TRBJ1-4 gives the full variable domain: AAGVIQSPRHLIKEKRETATLKCYPIPRHDTVYWYQQGPGQDPQFLISFYEKMQSDKGSIPDRFSAQQFSDYHSELNMSSLELGDSALYFCASSLNYGGFNEKLFFGSGTQLSVL.

This clone was counted a single time. CDR3 amino acids: CASSPTGNLANEKLFF. Here the CDR3 DNA reads TGTGCCAGCAGCCCAACAGGGAACCTCGCTAATGAAAAACTGTTTTTT. The chain couples TRBV7-3 to TRBJ1-4; D may be TRBD1 (6 bases). Trimming pared 5 bases from V and 3 bases from J, leaving 16 bases between. CDR3 length: 16 residues. The germline gives CDR1 SGHTA, CDR2 FQGTGA. Combining the CDR3 with reference TRBV7-3 and TRBJ1-4 gives the whole variable domain GAGVSQTPSNKVTEKGKYVELRCDPISGHTALYWYRQSLGQGPEFLIYFQGTGAADDSGLPNDRFFAVRPEGSVSTLKIQRTERGDSAVYLCASSPTGNLANEKLFFGSGTQLSVL.

J is TRBJ1-2 and V is TRBV28; D gene unclear. The V and J ends lost 5 bases and 8 bases respectively, with 24 bases between them. CDR1 is MDHEN, CDR2 SYDVKM, per germline. This CDR3 contains 16 residues. This CDR3 is CASSPSAFWGTGGYTF. In nucleotides, the CDR3 is TGTGCCAGCAGTCCGTCGGCTTTCTGGGGAACCGGGGGCTACACCTTC.

This clone was counted once. Additional DNA sequences in this sample encode the identical CDR3. The chain uses TRBV6-1 and TRBJ1-2; TRBD1 matches at 7 bases. The length of the CDR3 is 13 residues. V gave up 2 bases and J gave up 8 bases; unmatched junction bases: 5. Germline lookup yields CDR1 MNHNS and CDR2 SASEGT. The CDR3 here is CASSETGVRGYTF. For the CDR3, the DNA is TGTGCCAGCAGTGAAACAGGGGTACGGGGCTACACCTTC.

J is TRBJ1-5 and V is TRBV7-8; TRBD1 matches at 8 bases. V was pared by 5 bases and J by 2 bases, with 5 bases of the junction left unmatched. CDR1 is SGHVS, CDR2 FQNEAQ, per germline. This CDR3 region has 15 residues. DNA for the CDR3: TGTGCCAGCAGCACCACAGGGGGGGGCAATCAGCCCCAGCATTTT. It codes for CASSTTGGGNQPQHF.

CDR3 DNA: TGTGCCAGCAGACGGACAGGGGTAACTGAAGCTTTCTTT. It is translated as CASRRTGVTEAFF. This chain connects TRBV2 to TRBJ1-1; 9 bases agree with TRBD1. This CDR3 is 13 amino acids long. Per the germline V gene, CDR1 is SNHLY and CDR2 is FYNNEI. J was trimmed by 5 bases and V by 6 bases; bases with no gene match: 4.

The chain couples TRBV4-2 to TRBJ1-6, with 8 bases fitting TRBD1. Germline V lookup: CDR1 LGHNA, CDR2 YNFKEQ. Trimming removed 5 bases from V and 13 bases from J; junction bases left unmatched: 19. This CDR3 spans 17 amino acids. CDR3 bases: TGTGCCAGCAGCGCCCGACAGGGGACGAGTGCGTTAGGCCCCCTCCACTTT. Protein product: CASSARQGTSALGPLHF.

The chain carries TRBV27 and TRBJ1-5; D remains ambiguous. This CDR3 is built from 11 residues. V lost 2 bases and J lost 7, with 3 bases in between. Germline V lookup: CDR1 MNHEY, CDR2 SMNVEV (reference sequence). The CDR3 nucleotides are TGTGCCAGCAGTTTAAAGCAGCCCCAGCATTTT. This sequence encodes CASSLKQPQHF.

V is TRBV4-1 and J is TRBJ2-7, with a tentative D call TRBD2 (6 bases). The CDR3 sequence is 14 residues long. Germline assignment: CDR1 MGHRA and CDR2 YSYEKL. V lost 3 bases and J lost 2, with 11 bases in between. The CDR3 DNA sequence: TGCGCCAGCAGCCAGTGGGGACTGGCCTACGAGCAGTACTTC. This sequence encodes CASSQWGLAYEQYF.

In its sample, this clone was seen once. The chain joins TRBV19 to TRBJ2-7; 7 bases are a match to TRBD1. The CDR3 contains 17 residues. Germline V gives CDR1 LNHDA, CDR2 SQIVND (reference sequence). Unmatched junction bases numbered 12, after V lost 2 bases and J lost 2 bases. The CDR3 loop is CASSIQAPGTATYEQYF. CDR3 DNA sequence: TGTGCCAGTAGTATACAAGCACCGGGGACAGCCACCTACGAGCAGTACTTC.

The chain is built from TRBV5-1 and TRBJ1-2, with D tentatively TRBD1 (5 bases). Germline V gene lookup returns CDR1 SGHRS and CDR2 YFSETQ. With 3 bases removed from V and 8 bases from J, the gap between germline ends came to 8 bases. This CDR3 region has 11 residues. As DNA, the CDR3 is TGCGCCAGCAGCTCACGGGGCGGCTACACCTTC. This translates into CASSSRGGYTF.